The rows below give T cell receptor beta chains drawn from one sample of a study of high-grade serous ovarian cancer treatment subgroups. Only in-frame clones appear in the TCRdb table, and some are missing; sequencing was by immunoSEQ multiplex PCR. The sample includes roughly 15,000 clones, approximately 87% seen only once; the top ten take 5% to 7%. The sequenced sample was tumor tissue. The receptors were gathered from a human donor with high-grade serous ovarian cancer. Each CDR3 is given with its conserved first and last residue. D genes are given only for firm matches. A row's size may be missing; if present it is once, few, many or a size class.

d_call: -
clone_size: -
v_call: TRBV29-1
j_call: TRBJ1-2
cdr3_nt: TGCAGCGTCGAAACCCTGGGGTATGGCTACACCTTC
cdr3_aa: CSVETLGYGYTF

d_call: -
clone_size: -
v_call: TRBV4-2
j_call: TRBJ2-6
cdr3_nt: TGTGCCAGCAGCCAAGGCCGGGCTGGGGCCAACGTCCTGACTTTC
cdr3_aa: CASSQGRAGANVLTF

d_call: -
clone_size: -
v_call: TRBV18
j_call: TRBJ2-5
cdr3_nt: TGTGCCAGCTCAGGCCAGCAAGAGACCCAGTACTTC
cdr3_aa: CASSGQQETQYF

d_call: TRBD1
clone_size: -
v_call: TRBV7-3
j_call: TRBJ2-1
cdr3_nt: TGTGCCAGCAGCTTAAGTCCCCCCGGACAGGGAGTGCAGTTCTTC
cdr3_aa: CASSLSPPGQGVQFF

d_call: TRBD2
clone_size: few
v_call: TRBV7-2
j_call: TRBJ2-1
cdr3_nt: TGTGCCAGCAGCATAACTAGCGGGGGGGCCAAGCGAAATGAGCAGTTCTTC
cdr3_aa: CASSITSGGAKRNEQFF

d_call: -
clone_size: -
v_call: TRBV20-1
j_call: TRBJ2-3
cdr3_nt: TGCAGTGCTAGGTTAGCTTTCCCGCAGTATTTT
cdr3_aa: CSARLAFPQYF

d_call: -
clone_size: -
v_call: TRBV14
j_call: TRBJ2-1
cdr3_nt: TGTGCCAGCAGCAAGCTTGGGGGGCCCTACAATGAGCAGTTCTTC
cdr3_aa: CASSKLGGPYNEQFF

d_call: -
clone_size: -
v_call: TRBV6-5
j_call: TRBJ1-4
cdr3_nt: TGTGCCAGCAGCCGGGACGGATCAAATGAAAAACTGTTTTTT
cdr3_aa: CASSRDGSNEKLFF

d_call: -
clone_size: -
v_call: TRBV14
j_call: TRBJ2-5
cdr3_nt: TGTGCCAGCAGCCAAGGGCGCTTGAGGGAGACCCAGTACTTC
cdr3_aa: CASSQGRLRETQYF

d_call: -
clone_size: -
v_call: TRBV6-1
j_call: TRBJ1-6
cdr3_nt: TGTGCCAGCACCATAAATAATTCACCCCTCCACTTT
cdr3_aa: CASTINNSPLHF

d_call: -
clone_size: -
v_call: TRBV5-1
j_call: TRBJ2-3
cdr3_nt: TGCGCCAGCAGCTTGAGGCTAAGCACAGATACGCAGTATTTT
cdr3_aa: CASSLRLSTDTQYF

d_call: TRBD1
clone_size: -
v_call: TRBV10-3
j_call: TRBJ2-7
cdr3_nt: TGTGCCATCACCCCGGGACAGGGGTCGAAGGAGCAGTACTTC
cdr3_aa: CAITPGQGSKEQYF

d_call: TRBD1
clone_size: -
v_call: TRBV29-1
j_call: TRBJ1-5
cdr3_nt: TGCAGCGTCGCTAACCACGGGACAGGGGATCAGCCCCAGCATTTT
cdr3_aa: CSVANHGTGDQPQHF

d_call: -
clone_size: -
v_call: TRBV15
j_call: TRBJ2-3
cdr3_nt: TGTGCCACCAGCAGGACTACGACCTACTACACAGATACGCAGTATTTT
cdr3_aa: CATSRTTTYYTDTQYF